The sequence of this T cell receptor beta chain was determined in a study of blood T cell repertoires in COVID-19. Some clones are missing from TCRdb's copy, which holds only in-frame ones; the method was immunoSEQ multiplex PCR. The sample lists 30,000 to 50,000 clones, around 93% seen once, with less than 20% in the top ten. V was pared by 0 bases and J by 2 bases, with 6 bases between. Germline loops: CDR1 MNHNY, CDR2 SVGAGI (reference sequence). The CDR3 totals 14 residues. Sequenced input: peripheral blood. The rearrangement uses TRBV6-6 and TRBJ2-3; D remains ambiguous. The sequence was obtained from a woman aged 30 to 39 in a cohort sampled during active COVID-19. The chain's CDR3 is CASSYSEFTDTQYF. DNA of the CDR3: TGTGCCAGCAGTTACTCAGAGTTCACAGATACGCAGTATTTT.